These T cell receptor beta chains were read from a single sample in a study of chemoradiotherapy in HPV16-positive cancers. Profiled with immunoSEQ multiplex PCR; TCRdb holds only in-frame clones, not every one. The data hold 29,000 or so clones, with over 85% observed a single time. The material sequenced was blood, taken from a patient who underwent chemoradiotherapy. The receptors stem from a human donor with HPV-associated anogenital cancer. Each CDR3 is given with its conserved first and last residue. The D gene is left open where the match is weak. Part of the rows lack a size; the others show once, few, many or a class for expanded clones.

D: -; size: -; V: TRBV27; J: TRBJ2-7; CDR3: CASSSAVGTQQYF; DNA: TGTGCCAGCAGCTCCGCCGTCGGGACACAGCAGTACTTC
D: -; size: -; V: TRBV9; J: TRBJ2-2; CDR3: CASSVRANTGELFF; DNA: TGTGCCAGCAGCGTAAGGGCGAACACCGGGGAGCTGTTTTTT
D: -; size: -; V: TRBV21-1; J: TRBJ2-2; CDR3: CASGRDLGGELFF; DNA: TGTGCCAGCGGGCGGGACTTAGGCGGGGAGCTGTTTTTT
D: TRBD2; size: -; V: TRBV10-3; J: TRBJ2-7; CDR3: CAIGERGGPEEQYF; DNA: TGTGCCATCGGAGAGCGGGGGGGCCCGGAGGAGCAGTACTTC
D: -; size: -; V: TRBV5-1; J: TRBJ1-4; CDR3: CASSLVGPFNEKLFF; DNA: TGCGCCAGCAGCTTGGTCGGGCCCTTTAATGAAAAACTGTTTTTT
D: -; size: -; V: TRBV9; J: TRBJ2-5; CDR3: CASSVDGWGETQYF; DNA: TGTGCCAGCAGCGTAGATGGGTGGGGAGAGACCCAGTACTTC
D: TRBD1; size: -; V: TRBV4-1; J: TRBJ2-2; CDR3: CASSRTTGTGGSGELFF; DNA: TGCGCCAGCAGCCGCACCACTGGGACAGGGGGTTCCGGGGAGCTGTTTTTT
D: TRBD1; size: -; V: TRBV5-1; J: TRBJ2-2; CDR3: CASSVRQGFTTGELFF; DNA: TGCGCCAGCAGCGTACGACAGGGTTTTACCACCGGGGAGCTGTTTTTT
D: -; size: -; V: TRBV7-2; J: TRBJ1-6; CDR3: CASRSTESPLHF; DNA: TGTGCCAGCAGATCCACGGAATCACCCCTCCACTTT
D: -; size: -; V: TRBV29-1; J: TRBJ2-3; CDR3: CSGGRDTQYF; DNA: TGCAGCGGGGGCCGAGATACGCAGTATTTT
D: TRBD1; size: -; V: TRBV28; J: TRBJ1-3; CDR3: CASSRLGQGINTIYF; DNA: TGTGCCAGCAGCCGACTAGGACAGGGGATAAACACCATATATTTT
D: -; size: -; V: TRBV4-1; J: TRBJ2-1; CDR3: CASSQVDPAYEQFF; DNA: TGCGCCAGCAGCCAAGTGGACCCAGCCTATGAGCAGTTCTTC
D: -; size: -; V: TRBV19; J: TRBJ2-2; CDR3: CASFGARGNTGELFF; DNA: TGTGCCAGTTTCGGGGCTAGGGGAAACACCGGGGAGCTGTTTTTT
D: -; size: -; V: TRBV7-2; J: TRBJ1-2; CDR3: CASSLGYSGVYGYTF; DNA: TGTGCCAGCAGCTTAGGATATTCGGGGGTCTATGGCTACACCTTC
D: -; size: -; V: TRBV5-8; J: TRBJ2-7; CDR3: CASSLAWGRGITYEQYF; DNA: TGTGCCAGCAGCTTGGCTTGGGGTAGGGGGATAACCTACGAGCAGTACTTC
D: TRBD2; size: -; V: TRBV13; J: TRBJ2-7; CDR3: CASSPSGVRWFEQYF; DNA: TGTGCCAGCAGCCCCAGCGGGGTCCGCTGGTTCGAGCAGTACTTC
D: -; size: -; V: TRBV4-2; J: TRBJ1-2; CDR3: CASSQDGQGENYGYTF; DNA: TGTGCCAGCAGCCAAGATGGGCAGGGTGAGAACTATGGCTACACCTTC
D: TRBD1; size: -; V: TRBV5-6; J: TRBJ2-2; CDR3: CASSLFGTVNTGELFF; DNA: TGTGCCAGCAGCTTGTTCGGGACAGTGAACACCGGGGAGCTGTTTTTT
D: TRBD2; size: once; V: TRBV9; J: TRBJ2-7; CDR3: CASSVEGLATAEQYF; DNA: TGTGCCAGCAGCGTAGAGGGACTAGCAACAGCCGAGCAGTACTTC
D: -; size: -; V: TRBV5-6; J: TRBJ2-5; CDR3: CASSFPTADPGWGETQYF; DNA: TGTGCCAGCAGCTTTCCTACCGCGGACCCAGGGTGGGGAGAGACCCAGTACTTC
D: -; size: -; V: TRBV28; J: TRBJ1-2; CDR3: CASGRQAAHPYGYTF; DNA: TGTGCCAGCGGGCGACAGGCAGCCCATCCCTATGGCTACACCTTC
D: -; size: few; V: TRBV6-1; J: TRBJ1-2; CDR3: CASTTGYGYTF; DNA: TGTGCCAGCACCACCGGCTATGGCTACACCTTC
D: -; size: -; V: TRBV6-4; J: TRBJ2-3; CDR3: CASSDRVTDTQYF; DNA: TGTGCCAGCAGTGACAGGGTCACAGATACGCAGTATTTT
D: TRBD1; size: -; V: TRBV7-2; J: TRBJ2-7; CDR3: CASGQGWSYEQYF; DNA: TGTGCCAGTGGACAGGGTTGGTCCTACGAGCAGTACTTC
D: -; size: once; V: TRBV2; J: TRBJ2-3; CDR3: CASNLQGPTDTQYF; DNA: TGTGCCAGCAACCTACAGGGCCCCACAGATACGCAGTATTTT
D: TRBD1; size: once; V: TRBV5-1; J: TRBJ2-3; CDR3: CASSRTGTGGQDTQYF; DNA: TGCGCCAGCAGCCGGACCGGGACAGGGGGCCAAGATACGCAGTATTTT
D: -; size: -; V: TRBV9; J: TRBJ1-3; CDR3: CASSGQTEYSGNTIYF; DNA: TGTGCCAGCAGCGGACAGACGGAATACTCTGGAAACACCATATATTTT
D: -; size: few; V: TRBV7-9; J: TRBJ1-6; CDR3: CASSLGSGFYNSPLHF; DNA: TGTGCCAGCAGCTTAGGGTCTGGGTTTTATAATTCACCCCTCCACTTT
D: -; size: once; V: TRBV5-6; J: TRBJ1-1; CDR3: CASSLPGGVQAFF; DNA: TGTGCCAGCAGCTTGCCCGGGGGCGTGCAGGCTTTCTTT
D: TRBD2; size: -; V: TRBV29-1; J: TRBJ2-3; CDR3: CSVDGGGTDTQYF; DNA: TGCAGCGTTGACGGGGGGGGTACAGATACGCAGTATTTT
D: -; size: -; V: TRBV5-1; J: TRBJ1-2; CDR3: CASSLEPYGYTF; DNA: TGCGCCAGCAGCTTGGAGCCTTATGGCTACACCTTC
D: TRBD2; size: -; V: TRBV5-1; J: TRBJ2-7; CDR3: CASSLLQRGSSYEQYF; DNA: TGCGCCAGCAGCCTCCTCCAGCGGGGGAGCTCCTACGAGCAGTACTTC
D: -; size: -; V: TRBV18; J: TRBJ1-1; CDR3: CASSPLRGTEAFF; DNA: TGTGCCAGCTCACCCCTCAGGGGCACTGAAGCTTTCTTT
D: -; size: -; V: TRBV11-2; J: TRBJ2-5; CDR3: CASSIRAAETQYF; DNA: TGTGCCAGCAGCATTAGAGCGGCGGAGACCCAGTACTTC
D: -; size: -; V: TRBV2; J: TRBJ1-2; CDR3: CASSYGNWDGYTF; DNA: TGTGCCAGCAGCTATGGGAACTGGGATGGCTACACCTTC
D: -; size: -; V: TRBV5-6; J: TRBJ2-3; CDR3: CASSLGVGSTDTQYF; DNA: TGTGCCAGCAGCTTAGGCGTGGGTAGCACAGATACGCAGTATTTT
D: -; size: -; V: TRBV5-6; J: TRBJ1-5; CDR3: CASSLFLPHSNQPQHF; DNA: TGTGCCAGCAGCTTGTTTCTCCCCCATAGCAATCAGCCCCAGCATTTT
D: TRBD2; size: -; V: TRBV4-1; J: TRBJ2-7; CDR3: CASSHRDYPYEQYF; DNA: TGCGCCAGCAGCCACCGGGACTACCCCTACGAGCAGTACTTC
D: -; size: -; V: TRBV6-1; J: TRBJ1-2; CDR3: CASSEAETVYYGYTF; DNA: TGTGCCAGCAGTGAAGCGGAGACAGTATACTATGGCTACACCTTC
D: -; size: -; V: TRBV7-9; J: TRBJ1-1; CDR3: CASNYRGEAFF; DNA: TGTGCCAGCAACTACCGGGGTGAAGCTTTCTTT
D: -; size: -; V: TRBV4-3; J: TRBJ1-2; CDR3: CASSPAAGNYGYTF; DNA: TGCGCCAGCAGCCCCGCGGCTGGAAACTATGGCTACACCTTC
D: TRBD2; size: -; V: TRBV7-9; J: TRBJ2-7; CDR3: CASSLALGLAGAYEQYF; DNA: TGTGCCAGCAGCTTAGCCCTGGGACTAGCGGGGGCCTACGAGCAGTACTTC
D: TRBD1; size: -; V: TRBV5-4; J: TRBJ1-4; CDR3: CASRAGTGGSGLDGKLFF; DNA: TGTGCCAGCAGGGCAGGGACAGGGGGTTCGGGTTTAGATGGAAAACTGTTTTTT
D: -; size: -; V: TRBV7-8; J: TRBJ2-1; CDR3: CASSLLRTTRRGNEQFF; DNA: TGTGCCAGCAGCTTACTACGTACTACACGGAGGGGGAATGAGCAGTTCTTC
D: -; size: -; V: TRBV5-6; J: TRBJ2-7; CDR3: CASSSDLKGAYEQYF; DNA: TGTGCCAGCAGCTCCGACCTCAAAGGGGCCTACGAGCAGTACTTC